A selection of T cell receptor beta chains follows, all from one sample in a study of T cell repertoires in cytomegalovirus infection. TCRdb fed the reads into MiXCR, producing one record per CDR3 protein. The repertoire holds about 500,000 distinct CDR3 sequences, 30% to 40% seen once, with roughly 16% in the top ten. The antigens of these receptors remain unknown. The starting material was cultured PBMCs, obtained from culture after CMV antigen stimulation. Receptors originate from a human donor in good health (CMV status not recorded). Some clones in this sample may be carry-over from other donors' samples. Both conserved end residues are part of each CDR3.

j_gene	v_gene	CDR3aa
TRBJ2-7	TRBV19	CASSISTGGYYEQYF
TRBJ1-5	TRBV20-1	CSATGGGSNQPQHF
TRBJ1-5	TRBV7-2	CASSLYVVSNQPQHF
TRBJ2-1	TRBV5-1	CASSLVSGGRNEQFF
TRBJ2-6	TRBV23-1	CASSPKIERTGLYPGANVLTF
TRBJ1-4	TRBV7-2	CASSPPGQGNEKLFF
TRBJ2-5	TRBV15	CATSPPAGQETQYF
TRBJ2-2	TRBV20-1	CSARPTENTGELFF
TRBJ2-7	TRBV29-1	CSVAAVGSSYEQYF
TRBJ1-6	TRBV5-1	CASSELPGQGNSPLHF
TRBJ2-3	TRBV7-8	CASSFLQREGDTQYF
TRBJ1-1	TRBV11-2	CASTFVTGVNTEAFF
TRBJ2-5	TRBV7-6	CASRRTGEGETQYF
TRBJ2-1	TRBV19	CASKGLVF
TRBJ2-1	TRBV19	CASSPEREGLLDEQFF
TRBJ2-5	TRBV6-2/TRBV6-3	CASSSRIRTPQETQYF
TRBJ2-5	TRBV5-1	CASSVGTGEMETQYF
TRBJ2-2	TRBV10-3	CAITPGGSVTTGELFF
TRBJ2-1	TRBV7-9	CASSPRAASGYNEQFF
TRBJ1-1	TRBV7-9	CASSLYVGVRTEAFF
TRBJ1-1	TRBV11-2	CASSFSVEAFF
TRBJ1-1	TRBV20-1	CSATRIGYTEAFF
TRBJ1-1	TRBV11-2	CASSLTFGGRTEAFF
TRBJ1-5	TRBV28	CASSSQTGSFGNQPQHF
TRBJ2-3	TRBV28	CASSPTGVREADTQYF
TRBJ1-1	TRBV5-6	CASSLASLSQEAFF
TRBJ2-3	TRBV29-1	CSVEDPWTGATDTQYF
TRBJ2-3	TRBV7-8	CASSLVRRVRSTDTQYF
TRBJ2-3	TRBV19	CASSIGAPTDTQYF
TRBJ2-1	TRBV24-1	CATSEPGLAGNYNEQFF
TRBJ2-7	TRBV20-1	CSADTSGRADEQYF
TRBJ2-5	TRBV7-2	CASLRSETQYF
TRBJ2-3	TRBV6-2/TRBV6-3	CASSWSGNTDTQYF
TRBJ2-1	TRBV18	CASSPPSLAADNEQFF
TRBJ2-5	TRBV7-2	CASSLSLYQETQYF
TRBJ2-1	TRBV4-1	CASSRQGAGDKYEQFF
TRBJ1-1	TRBV7-2	CASSLGQGRITEAFF